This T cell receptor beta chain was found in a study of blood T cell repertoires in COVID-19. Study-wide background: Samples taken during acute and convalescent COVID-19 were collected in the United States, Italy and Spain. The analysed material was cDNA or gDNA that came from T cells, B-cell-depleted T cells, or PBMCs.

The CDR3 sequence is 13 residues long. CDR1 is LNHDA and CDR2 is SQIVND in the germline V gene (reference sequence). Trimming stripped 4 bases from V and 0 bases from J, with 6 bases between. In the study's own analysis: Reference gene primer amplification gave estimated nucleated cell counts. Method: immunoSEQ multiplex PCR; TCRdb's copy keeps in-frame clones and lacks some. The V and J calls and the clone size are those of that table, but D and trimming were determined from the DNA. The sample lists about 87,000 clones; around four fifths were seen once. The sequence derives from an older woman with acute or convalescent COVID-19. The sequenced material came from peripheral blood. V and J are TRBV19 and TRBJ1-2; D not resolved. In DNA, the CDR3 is TGTGCCAGTAGTAAACAGACTAACTATGGCTACACCTTC. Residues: CASSKQTNYGYTF.